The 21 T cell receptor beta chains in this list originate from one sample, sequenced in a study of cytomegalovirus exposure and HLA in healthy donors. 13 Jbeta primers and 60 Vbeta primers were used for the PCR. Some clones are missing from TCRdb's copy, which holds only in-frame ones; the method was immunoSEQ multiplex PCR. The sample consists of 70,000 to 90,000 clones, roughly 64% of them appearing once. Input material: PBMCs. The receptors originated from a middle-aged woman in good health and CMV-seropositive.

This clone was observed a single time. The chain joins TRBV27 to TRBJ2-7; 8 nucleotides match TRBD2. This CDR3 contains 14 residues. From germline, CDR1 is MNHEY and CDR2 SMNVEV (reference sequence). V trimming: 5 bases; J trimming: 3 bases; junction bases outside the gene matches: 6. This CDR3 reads CASSLQRESYEQYF. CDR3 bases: TGTGCCAGCAGTCTACAGCGGGAGAGCTACGAGCAGTACTTC.

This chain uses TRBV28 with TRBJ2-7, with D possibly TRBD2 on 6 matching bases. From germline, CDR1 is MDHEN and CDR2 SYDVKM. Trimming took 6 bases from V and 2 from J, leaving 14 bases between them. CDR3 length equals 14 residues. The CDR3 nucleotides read TGTGCCAGCAGGCGTCGCGGGGAAGCCTACGAGCAGTACTTC. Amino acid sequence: CASRRRGEAYEQYF.

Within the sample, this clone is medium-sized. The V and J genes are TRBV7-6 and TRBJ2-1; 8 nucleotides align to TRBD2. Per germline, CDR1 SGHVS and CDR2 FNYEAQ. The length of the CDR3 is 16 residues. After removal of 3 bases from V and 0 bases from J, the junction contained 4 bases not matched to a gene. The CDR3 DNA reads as TGTGCCAGCAGCTTCACTAGCGGAGACTCCTACAATGAGCAGTTCTTC. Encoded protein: CASSFTSGDSYNEQFF.

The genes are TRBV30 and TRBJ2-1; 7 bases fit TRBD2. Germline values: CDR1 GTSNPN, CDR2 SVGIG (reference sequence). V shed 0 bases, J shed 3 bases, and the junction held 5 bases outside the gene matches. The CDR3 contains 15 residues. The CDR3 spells CAWSVLSGIYNEQFF. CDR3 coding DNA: TGTGCCTGGAGTGTACTCAGCGGGATCTACAATGAGCAGTTCTTC.

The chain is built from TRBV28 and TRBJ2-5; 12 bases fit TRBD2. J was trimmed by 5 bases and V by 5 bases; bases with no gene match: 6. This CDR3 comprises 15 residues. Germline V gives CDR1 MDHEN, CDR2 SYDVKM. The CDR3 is CASSPTSGRDETQYF. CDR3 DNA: TGTGCCAGCAGTCCGACTAGCGGGAGAGACGAGACCCAGTACTTC.

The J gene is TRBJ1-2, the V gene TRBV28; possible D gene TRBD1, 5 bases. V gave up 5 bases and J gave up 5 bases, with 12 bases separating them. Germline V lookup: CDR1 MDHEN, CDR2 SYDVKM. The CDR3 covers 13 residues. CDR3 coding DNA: TGTGCCAGCAGTCCGAACGCAGGGTATGGCTACACCTTC. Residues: CASSPNAGYGYTF.

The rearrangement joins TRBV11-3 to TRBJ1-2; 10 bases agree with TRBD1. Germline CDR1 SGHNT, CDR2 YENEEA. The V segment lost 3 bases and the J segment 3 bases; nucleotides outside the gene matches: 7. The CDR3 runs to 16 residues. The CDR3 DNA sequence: TGTGCCAGCAGCTTCAGGGGACAGGGGACCGACTATGGCTACACCTTC. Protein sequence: CASSFRGQGTDYGYTF.

The CDR3 bases are TGTGCCAGTAGGGGACAGGGGGCCGGGGAGCTGTTTTTT. It specifies CASRGQGAGELFF. The chain joins TRBV19 to TRBJ2-2, with 11 bases fitting TRBD1. Germline values: CDR1 LNHDA, CDR2 SQIVND (reference sequence). The CDR3 is made up of 13 amino acids. V dropped 6 bases and J dropped 6; count of bases not matched to a gene: 0.

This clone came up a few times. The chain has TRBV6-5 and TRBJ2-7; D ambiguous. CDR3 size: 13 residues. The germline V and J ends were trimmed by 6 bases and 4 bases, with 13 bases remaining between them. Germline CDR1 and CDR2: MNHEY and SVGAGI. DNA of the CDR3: TGTGCCAGCAGAACTACTGGTTTGTACGAGCAGTACTTC. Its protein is CASRTTGLYEQYF.

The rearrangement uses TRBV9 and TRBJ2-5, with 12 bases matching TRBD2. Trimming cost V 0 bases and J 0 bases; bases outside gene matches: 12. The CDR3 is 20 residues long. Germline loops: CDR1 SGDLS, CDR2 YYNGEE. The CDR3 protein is CASSVAPLLAGGSYQETQYF. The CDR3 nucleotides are TGTGCCAGCAGCGTAGCTCCACTACTAGCGGGAGGATCGTACCAAGAGACCCAGTACTTC.

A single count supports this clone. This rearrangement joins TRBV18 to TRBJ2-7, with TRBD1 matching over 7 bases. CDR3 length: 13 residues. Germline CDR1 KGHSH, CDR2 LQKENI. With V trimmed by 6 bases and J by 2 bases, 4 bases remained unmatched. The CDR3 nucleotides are TGTGCCAGCTCGTCGGGACAGACCTACGAGCAGTACTTC. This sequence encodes CASSSGQTYEQYF.

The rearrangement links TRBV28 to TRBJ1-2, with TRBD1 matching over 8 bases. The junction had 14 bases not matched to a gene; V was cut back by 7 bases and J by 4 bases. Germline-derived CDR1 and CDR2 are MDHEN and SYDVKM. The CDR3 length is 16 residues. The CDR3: CASIGAGGRGPYGYTF. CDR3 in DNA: TGTGCCAGCATAGGGGCAGGGGGCCGGGGACCCTATGGCTACACCTTC.

The CDR3: CASSSSWSNNEQFF. The DNA of the CDR3 is TGCGCCAGCAGCTCAAGCTGGTCCAACAATGAGCAGTTCTTC. The chain combines TRBV5-1 with TRBJ2-1; D not resolved. The CDR3 runs 14 residues. Germline CDR1 is SGHRS and CDR2 is YFSETQ. V was cut by 3 bases and J by 5 bases, with 12 bases left in between.

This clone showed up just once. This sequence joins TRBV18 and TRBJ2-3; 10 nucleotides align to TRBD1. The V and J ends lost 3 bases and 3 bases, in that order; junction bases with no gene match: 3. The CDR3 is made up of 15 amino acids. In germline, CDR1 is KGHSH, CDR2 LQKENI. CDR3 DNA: TGTGCCAGCTCACCGGGACAGGGGATGACAGATACGCAGTATTTT. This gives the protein CASSPGQGMTDTQYF.

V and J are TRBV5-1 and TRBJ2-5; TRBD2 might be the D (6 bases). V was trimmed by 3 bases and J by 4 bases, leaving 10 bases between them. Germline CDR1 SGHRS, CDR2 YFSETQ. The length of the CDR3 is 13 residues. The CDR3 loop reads CASSSPEGETQYF. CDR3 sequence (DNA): TGCGCCAGCAGCTCCCCGGAGGGAGAGACCCAGTACTTC.

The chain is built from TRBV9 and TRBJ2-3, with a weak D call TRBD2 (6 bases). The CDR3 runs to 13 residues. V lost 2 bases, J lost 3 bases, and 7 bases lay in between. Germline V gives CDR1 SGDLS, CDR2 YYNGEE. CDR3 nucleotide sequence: TGTGCCAGCAGCGTGGGGGGAACAGATACGCAGTATTTT. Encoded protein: CASSVGGTDTQYF.

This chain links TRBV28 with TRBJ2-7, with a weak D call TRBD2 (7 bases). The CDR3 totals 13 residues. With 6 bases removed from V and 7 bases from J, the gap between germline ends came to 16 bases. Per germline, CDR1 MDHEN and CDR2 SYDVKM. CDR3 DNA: TGTGCCAGCAGGGGTGGGGGGGCGTATGAGCAGTACTTC. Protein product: CASRGGGAYEQYF.

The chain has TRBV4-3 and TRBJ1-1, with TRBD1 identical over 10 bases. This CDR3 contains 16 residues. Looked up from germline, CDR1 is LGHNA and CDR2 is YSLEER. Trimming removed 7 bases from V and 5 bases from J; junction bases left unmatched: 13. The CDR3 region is CASNQLGRDRGTEAFF. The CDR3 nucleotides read TGCGCCAGCAACCAGCTTGGCAGGGACAGGGGAACTGAAGCTTTCTTT.

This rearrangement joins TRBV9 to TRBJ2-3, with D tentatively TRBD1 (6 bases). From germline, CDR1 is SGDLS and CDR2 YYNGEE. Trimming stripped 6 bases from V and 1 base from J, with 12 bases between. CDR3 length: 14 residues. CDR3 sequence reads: CASTPGARTDTQYF. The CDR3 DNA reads TGTGCCAGCACCCCAGGGGCTCGCACAGATACGCAGTATTTT.

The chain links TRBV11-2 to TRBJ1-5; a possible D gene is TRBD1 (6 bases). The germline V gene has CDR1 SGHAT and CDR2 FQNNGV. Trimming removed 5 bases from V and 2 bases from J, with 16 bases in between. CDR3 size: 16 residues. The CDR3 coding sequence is TGTGCCAGCAGCCCCGTTACAGGGTCGCGCAATCAGCCCCAGCATTTT. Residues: CASSPVTGSRNQPQHF.

CDR3 region: CASSQDPRAALVGEQYF. In nucleotides, the CDR3 is TGCGCCAGCAGCCAAGACCCCAGGGCGGCCCTTGTGGGGGAGCAGTACTTC. The rearrangement joins TRBV4-1 to TRBJ2-7; D is perhaps TRBD1 (5 bases). V was clipped by 0 bases and J by 7 bases, with 22 bases between them. CDR3 length: 17 residues. Looked up from germline, CDR1 is MGHRA and CDR2 is YSYEKL.